The 21 T cell receptor beta chains below were found in one sample sequenced in a study of Graves' ophthalmopathy and Graves' hyperthyroidism. Amplification from RNA transcripts yielded the TCR beta CDR3 regions. HTBI primers served in a first-round RT-PCR, which a second-round multiplex PCR followed. From the multiplex PCR reads, TCRdb called clonotypes with MiXCR, one entry per CDR3 protein. This sample has a few hundred thousand distinct CDR3 sequences, with about a sixth found just once. Sequencing used peripheral blood. Every receptor here comes from an adult woman with stable Graves' hyperthyroidism.

This clonotype came up many times. The CDR3 nucleotides are TGTGCCAGCAGCTTATCTAGCGGGACAGAGACCCAGTACTTC. This sequence encodes CASSLSSGTETQYF. The V and J genes are TRBV7-2 and TRBJ2-5; 9 bases line up with TRBD2. The CDR3 is 14 residues long. The germline CDR1 and CDR2 sequences are SGHTA and FQGNSA. V lost 2 bases and J lost 4; bases outside the gene matches: 2.

As for this clonotype: A much bigger clone sits one base away, suggesting this may be a read error. The chain uses TRBV18 and TRBJ2-5, with TRBD2 matching 10 bases. The CDR3 contains 18 residues. Germline V gene data show CDR1 as KGHSH and CDR2 as LQKENI. CDR3 loop: CASSPFLASGSEKETRYF. In DNA form, the CDR3 reads TGTGCCAGCTCACCATTTCTTGCTAGCGGGAGTGAGAAGGAGACCCGGTACTTC.

Ten or more counts support this clonotype. V is TRBV12-3 or TRBV12-4 and J is TRBJ2-7; D might be TRBD1 (6 bases). V lost 11 bases, J lost 3 bases, and 20 bases lay in between. This CDR3 spans 14 amino acids. The CDR3 sequence: CAGTETGRDYEQYF. DNA of the CDR3: TGTGCCGGCACAGAGACAGGAAGGGACTACGAGCAGTACTTC.

This chain links TRBV12-3 or TRBV12-4 with TRBJ1-1, with no clear D. Trimming left V 3 bases short and J 4 bases short, with 9 bases between. There are 13 residues in the CDR3. This CDR3 is CASSFGVSTEAFF. The CDR3 nucleotides are TGTGCCAGCAGTTTTGGGGTGTCCACTGAAGCTTTCTTT.

This clonotype was seen a handful of times. V is TRBV6-1 and J is TRBJ1-1; tentatively, D is TRBD1 (6 bases). V lost 1 base, J lost 5 bases, and 8 bases lay in between. This CDR3 is 13 amino acids long. Germline V gene data show CDR1 as MNHNS and CDR2 as SASEGT. CDR3 coding DNA: TGTGCCAGCAGTGAAGTGAGGGGGACTGAAGCTTTCTTT. It specifies CASSEVRGTEAFF.

The chain employs TRBV12-3 or TRBV12-4 and TRBJ2-2; 12 nucleotides line up with TRBD2. Unmatched junction bases numbered 10, after V lost 6 bases and J lost 5 bases. The CDR3 runs 17 residues. CDR3 region: CASSSLAGGPGTGELFF. CDR3 coding DNA: TGTGCCAGCAGCTCGCTAGCGGGAGGGCCGGGAACCGGGGAGCTGTTTTTT.

This clonotype was detected many times. The V call is TRBV6-5, the J call TRBJ2-7, with D maybe TRBD1 (6 bases). CDR1 MNHEY and CDR2 SVGAGI come from the germline V gene. This CDR3 is built from 15 residues. Trimming shortened V by 0 bases and J by 1 base, and 10 bases separated the two germline ends. This CDR3 reads CASSYSSGASYEQYF. The CDR3 DNA reads TGTGCCAGCAGTTACTCCTCAGGGGCGTCCTACGAGCAGTACTTC.

Ten or more counts support this clonotype. This sequence joins TRBV30 and TRBJ2-7, with 7 bases matching TRBD1. The CDR3 runs 14 residues. Trimming removed 3 bases from V and 3 bases from J; junction bases left unmatched: 8. The V gene's germline CDR1 is GTSNPN and CDR2 SVGIG (reference sequence). In DNA, the CDR3 is TGTGCCTGGAGCCGTGACAGGGTTCTCTACGAGCAGTACTTC. It translates to CAWSRDRVLYEQYF.

At least ten counts were recorded for this clonotype. The V gene is TRBV19, the J gene TRBJ2-2; D is undetermined. Germline CDR1 and CDR2: LNHDA and SQIVND (reference sequence). Deletions cut 3 bases from V and 8 bases from J, with 13 bases between. The CDR3 is made up of 14 amino acids. CDR3 region: CASSMTLLSGELFF. The CDR3 DNA sequence: TGTGCCAGTAGTATGACCCTCCTTAGTGGGGAGCTGTTTTTT.

This clonotype has only a few counts. This rearrangement joins TRBV3-1 to TRBJ2-7, with 15 bases lining up with TRBD2. The CDR3 has 15 amino acids. Germline V CDR1 and CDR2: LGHDT, YNNKEL (reference sequence). The trim removed 4 bases at V and 6 bases at J, leaving 4 bases unmatched. CDR3 nucleotide sequence: TGTGCCAGCAGCCCAGGACTAGCGGGAGGGTTCGAGCAGTACTTC. Protein product: CASSPGLAGGFEQYF.

The gene calls are TRBV28 and TRBJ1-6; possibly TRBD1 for D (5 bases). The CDR3 has 15 amino acids. The germline gives CDR1 MDHEN, CDR2 SYDVKM. With 5 bases removed from V and 6 bases from J, the gap between germline ends came to 14 bases. The CDR3 nucleotides are TGTGCCAGCAGTCCGCCGAGGGGAGGTAATTCACCCCTCCACTTT. It specifies CASSPPRGGNSPLHF.

This clonotype occurred a few times. The rearrangement links TRBV9 to TRBJ1-6, with D perhaps matching TRBD1 (6 bases). CDR1 is SGDLS, CDR2 YYNGEE, per germline. V was trimmed by 2 bases and J by 7 bases, leaving 13 bases between them. The CDR3 is 15 residues long. CDR3 sequence: CASSVRGARNSPLHF. The CDR3, as DNA: TGTGCCAGCAGCGTGCGGGGGGCCCGGAATTCACCCCTCCACTTT.

There are many counts of this clonotype. The rearrangement uses TRBV11-2 and TRBJ2-7, with D maybe TRBD2 (7 bases). Germline values: CDR1 SGHAT, CDR2 FQNNGV. V lost 7 bases and J 2 bases, leaving 18 bases between the germline ends. The length of the CDR3 is 15 residues. CDR3 residues: CASNSGPGGTYEQYF. The CDR3 DNA is TGTGCCAGCAACTCGGGTCCGGGGGGCACCTACGAGCAGTACTTC.

This clonotype was seen repeatedly, ten times or more. J is TRBJ1-6 and V is TRBV20-1, with 11 bases that match TRBD1. In germline, CDR1 is DFQATT, CDR2 SNEGSKA (reference sequence). The trim removed 6 bases at V and 10 bases at J, leaving 5 bases unmatched. The CDR3 runs 13 residues. The CDR3 reads CSAGQGALSPLHF. The CDR3 coding sequence is TGCAGTGCCGGACAGGGGGCTCTGTCACCCCTCCACTTT.

This clonotype was found many times. The genes are TRBV7-2 and TRBJ2-7; 12 bases map to TRBD1. The CDR3 contains 17 residues. V trimming: 8 bases; J trimming: 3 bases; junction bases outside the gene matches: 14. Germline-derived CDR1 and CDR2 are SGHTA and FQGNSA. The CDR3 DNA is TGTGCCAGCCGCGCCGCGGGACAGGGGGCAGGCGGCTACGAGCAGTACTTC. This translates into CASRAAGQGAGGYEQYF.

This clonotype turned up a few times. The chain recombines TRBV6-2 or TRBV6-3 with TRBJ2-2; 8 nucleotides align to TRBD2. V lost 4 bases, J lost 1 base, and 11 bases stayed unmatched. Germline-derived CDR1 and CDR2 are MNHEY and SVGEGT. This CDR3 has 18 residues. CDR3 sequence reads: CASSSPQRLAKNTGELFF. The CDR3 nucleotides are TGTGCCAGCAGTTCCCCGCAGAGACTAGCGAAGAACACCGGGGAGCTGTTTTTT.

Of note for this clonotype: The conserved phenylalanine or tryptophan normally closing the CDR3 is absent here, so this likely arose from a read error. The chain employs TRBV11-2 and TRBJ2-3; a weak D match, TRBD1 (6 bases). The CDR3 spans 15 residues. Trimming shortened V by 1 base and J by 6 bases, and 14 bases separated the two germline ends. Germline V gene sequence: CDR1 SGHAT, CDR2 FQNNGV. CDR3 residues: CASSLVYQGSDTQYC. For the CDR3, the DNA is TGTGCCAGCAGCTTAGTGTACCAGGGGTCGGATACGCAGTATTGT.

This clonotype came up many times. The rearrangement uses TRBV28 and TRBJ1-1, with D uncertain. This CDR3 spans 12 amino acids. Germline loops: CDR1 MDHEN, CDR2 SYDVKM. Deletions cut 6 bases from V and 11 bases from J, with 16 bases between. CDR3 amino acids: CASSLSTKGAFF. CDR3 coding DNA: TGTGCCAGCAGCTTGTCGACCAAGGGTGCTTTCTTT.

This clonotype was recorded at least ten times. V gene TRBV27 combines with J gene TRBJ2-7; TRBD1 matches 7 bases. The CDR3 has 13 residues. Germline V gene lookup returns CDR1 MNHEY and CDR2 SMNVEV (reference sequence). V lost 4 bases and J lost 3; bases outside the gene matches: 3. CDR3 in amino acids: CASSSDRDYEQYF. The CDR3 DNA reads TGTGCCAGCAGTTCCGACAGGGACTACGAGCAGTACTTC.

In its sample, this clonotype was seen many times. The chain joins TRBV4-3 to TRBJ1-1; D is uncertain. The germline V and J ends were trimmed by 0 bases and 6 bases, with 8 bases remaining between them. This CDR3 has 13 amino acids. The germline V gene has CDR1 LGHNA and CDR2 YSLEER. The CDR3 nucleotides read TGCGCCAGCAGCCAAGATCGCGGGGCTGAAGCTTTCTTT. Its protein product is CASSQDRGAEAFF.

The chain combines TRBV6-5 with TRBJ2-5, with no clear D. Germline V gene lookup returns CDR1 MNHEY and CDR2 SVGAGI. The CDR3 is made up of 14 amino acids. Trimming took 0 bases from V and 4 from J, leaving 9 bases between them. The CDR3 DNA reads TGTGCCAGCAGTTACTCGAGGCTGGGAGAGACCCAGTACTTC. Protein product: CASSYSRLGETQYF.